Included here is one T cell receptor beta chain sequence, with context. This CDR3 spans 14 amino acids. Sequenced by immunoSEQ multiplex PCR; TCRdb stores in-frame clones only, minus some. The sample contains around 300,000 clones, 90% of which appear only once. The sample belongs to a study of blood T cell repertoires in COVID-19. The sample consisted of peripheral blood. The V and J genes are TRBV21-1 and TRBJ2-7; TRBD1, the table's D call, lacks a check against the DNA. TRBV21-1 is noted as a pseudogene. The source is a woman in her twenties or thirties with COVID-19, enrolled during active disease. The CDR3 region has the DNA TGTGCCAGCAGCAAAGCGCAAGACAGCTACGAGCAGTACTTC. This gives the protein CASSKAQDSYEQYF.